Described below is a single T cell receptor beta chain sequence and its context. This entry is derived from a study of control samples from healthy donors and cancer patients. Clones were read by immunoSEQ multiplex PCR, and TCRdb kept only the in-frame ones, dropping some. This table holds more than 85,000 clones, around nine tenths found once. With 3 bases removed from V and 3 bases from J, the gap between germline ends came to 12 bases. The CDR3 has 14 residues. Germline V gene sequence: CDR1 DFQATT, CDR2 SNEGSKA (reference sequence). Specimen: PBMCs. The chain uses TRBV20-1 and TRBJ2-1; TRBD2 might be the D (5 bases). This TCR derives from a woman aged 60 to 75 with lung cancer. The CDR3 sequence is CSASSDSLYNEQFF. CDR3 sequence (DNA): TGCAGTGCTAGTTCGGACTCTCTCTACAATGAGCAGTTCTTC.